The 25 T cell receptor beta chains reported below all come from one sample, sequenced in a study of sequential checkpoint blockade in melanoma. Measured with immunoSEQ multiplex PCR; TCRdb has only the in-frame clones, and not every one. This sample carries around 34,000 clones, approximately 82% of them seen once, and the ten largest clones take around a sixth. Described treatment: randomized to nivolumab then ipilimumab (arm A) or the reverse (arm B). Sequences were derived from CD8+ T cells sorted from blood (inferred from file names), sampled from a patient given nivolumab and ipilimumab in sequence. These TCRs come from a human donor with melanoma.

This clone came up a few times. This sequence joins TRBV30 and TRBJ1-1; TRBD1 agrees at 7 bases. Per the germline V gene, CDR1 is GTSNPN and CDR2 is SVGIG (reference sequence). V trimming: 1 base; J trimming: 5 bases; junction bases outside the gene matches: 7. This CDR3 contains 14 residues. The CDR3 here is CAWSETGWSTEAFF. In DNA form, the CDR3 reads TGTGCCTGGAGTGAGACAGGGTGGAGTACTGAAGCTTTCTTT.

The CDR3 here is CASSSLVNEQFF. CDR3 nucleotide sequence: TGTGCCAGCAGTTCACTAGTCAATGAGCAGTTCTTC. V is TRBV27 and J is TRBJ2-1; a possible D gene is TRBD2 (5 bases). This CDR3 spans 12 amino acids. V lost 4 bases and J lost 6, with 7 bases in between. CDR1 is MNHEY and CDR2 is SMNVEV in the germline V gene (reference sequence).

The CDR3 region has the DNA TGTGCCATCAGTGATGACAGGGGGGCAATCTTGAACACTGAAGCTTTCTTT. Translation: CAISDDRGAILNTEAFF. The chain joins TRBV10-3 to TRBJ1-1; TRBD1 matches at 9 bases. CDR3 length: 17 amino acids. Looked up from germline, CDR1 is ENHRY and CDR2 is SYGVKD. Trimming at V came to 3 bases and at J to 0 bases, leaving 8 bases not matched to a gene.

In its sample, this clone was seen once. The genes are TRBV5-1 and TRBJ2-1; tentative D call: TRBD2 (5 bases). V was trimmed by 4 bases and J by 0 bases, leaving 17 bases between them. Germline CDR1 is SGHRS and CDR2 is YFSETQ. The CDR3 extends over 17 amino acids. In DNA, the CDR3 is TGCGCCAGCAGCCTTAGGGAGACGTCGAGCTCCTACAATGAGCAGTTCTTC. Translated: CASSLRETSSSYNEQFF.

This CDR3 is CASSLDRALGQFF. CDR3 in DNA: TGCGCCAGCAGCTTGGACAGGGCTTTAGGGCAGTTCTTC. V and J are TRBV5-1 and TRBJ2-1; tentatively, D is TRBD1 (6 bases). This CDR3 comprises 13 residues. CDR1 and CDR2 (germline): SGHRS, YFSETQ. Trimming removed 0 bases at V and 12 bases at J, with 13 bases between.

V is TRBV7-9 and J is TRBJ1-4; D is perhaps TRBD1 (6 bases). The V gene's germline CDR1 is SEHNR and CDR2 FQNEAQ (reference sequence). Trimming shortened V by 9 bases and J by 0 bases, and 8 bases separated the two germline ends. CDR3 size: 13 residues. The DNA of the CDR3 is TGTGCCAGTACAGGGACAACTAATGAAAAACTGTTTTTT. Residues: CASTGTTNEKLFF.

The chain recombines TRBV4-3 with TRBJ1-5; TRBD1 agrees at 10 bases. Germline CDR1 is LGHNA and CDR2 is YSLEER. The CDR3 loop spans 15 amino acids. V shed 4 bases and J 3 bases; nucleotides not matched to a gene: 3. CDR3 in amino acids: CASSPGQGINQPQHF. Written as DNA, the CDR3 is TGCGCCAGCAGCCCGGGACAGGGGATCAATCAGCCCCAGCATTTT.

The chain employs TRBV27 and TRBJ2-7; 8 bases are a match to TRBD1. The CDR3 is made up of 15 amino acids. Germline CDR1 reads MNHEY; CDR2 reads SMNVEV (reference sequence). J lost 2 bases, V lost 2 bases, and 5 bases had no gene match. The CDR3 reads CASSLGGQGPYEQYF. The CDR3 coding sequence is TGTGCCAGCAGTTTAGGAGGACAGGGTCCCTACGAGCAGTACTTC.

This chain links TRBV29-1 with TRBJ2-7; TRBD2 matches 7 bases. Losses at the gene ends were 7 bases for V and 2 bases for J; bases not matched to a gene: 2. This CDR3 comprises 11 residues. Germline CDR1 and CDR2: SQVTM and ANQGSEA. The CDR3: CSGGGAYEQYF. As DNA, the CDR3 is TGCAGCGGGGGAGGGGCCTACGAGCAGTACTTC.

This chain uses TRBV2 with TRBJ2-7, with TRBD1 matching 8 bases. Germline assignment: CDR1 SNHLY and CDR2 FYNNEI. This CDR3 contains 17 residues. With 6 bases clipped from V and 4 bases from J, the junction kept 17 bases outside the gene matches. For the CDR3, the DNA is TGTGCCAGCAGGTCGCCCCTCAGGGGGCCCTCTTTTTACGAGCAGTACTTC. Its protein is CASRSPLRGPSFYEQYF.

This clone was seen only once. V and J are TRBV27 and TRBJ2-3, with 8 positions matching TRBD1. V was pared by 4 bases and J by 4 bases, with 7 bases of the junction left unmatched. This CDR3 comprises 15 residues. Germline CDR1 and CDR2: MNHEY and SMNVEV (reference sequence). The chain's CDR3 is CASSSPGQGSDTQYF. The CDR3 coding sequence is TGTGCCAGCAGTTCACCTGGACAGGGATCAGATACGCAGTATTTT.

V is TRBV6-4 and J is TRBJ2-3; D is possibly TRBD1 (5 bases). This CDR3 contains 16 residues. Germline V gives CDR1 MRHNA, CDR2 SNTAGT. V lost 0 bases and J 4 bases, leaving 14 bases between the germline ends. The CDR3 region has the DNA TGTGCCAGCAGTGACTCTCCAGGGTTTGAGGCAGATACGCAGTATTTT. Translation gives CASSDSPGFEADTQYF.

The chain carries TRBV5-6 and TRBJ1-5; 9 bases are a match to TRBD1. The V segment lost 1 base and the J segment 6 bases; nucleotides outside the gene matches: 8. CDR1 is SGHDT and CDR2 is YYEEEE in the germline V gene. This CDR3 is 16 amino acids long. CDR3 DNA: TGTGCCAGCAGCTTGTTGACAGGGGGTTTTGGTCAGCCCCAGCATTTT. It specifies CASSLLTGGFGQPQHF.

V and J are TRBV4-3 and TRBJ2-7; possibly TRBD1 for D (6 bases). This CDR3 spans 14 amino acids. The ends were cut back, 5 bases at V and 6 bases at J, with 17 bases in the middle. The germline CDR1 and CDR2 sequences are LGHNA and YSLEER. CDR3 nucleotide sequence: TGCGCCAGCAGCAGCTGGGCAGGGGTGGGCGAGCAGTACTTC. It translates to CASSSWAGVGEQYF.

V is TRBV12-5 and J is TRBJ2-7; D perhaps matches TRBD1 (5 bases). CDR3 length equals 13 residues. Trimming took off 10 bases at V and 0 bases at J, with 13 bases between the two ends. Germline V gene lookup returns CDR1 LGHNT and CDR2 FRNRAP. The CDR3 reads CAILLDSSYEQYF. CDR3 DNA: TGTGCTATTTTGCTTGACAGCTCCTACGAGCAGTACTTC. Full variable domain (rest looked up from reference TRBV12-5 and TRBJ2-7): DARVTQTPRHKVTEMGQEVTMRCQPILGHNTVFWYRQTMMQGLELLAYFRNRAPLDDSGMPKDRFSAEMPDATLATLKIQPSEPRDSAVYFCAILLDSSYEQYFGPGTRLTVT.

The DNA for the CDR3 is TGTGCCAGCAGTTCCTACACAGGGGGCCTTCAGCAGCCCCAGCATTTT. Protein sequence: CASSSYTGGLQQPQHF. The chain is built from TRBV6-5 and TRBJ1-5; 9 bases are shared with TRBD1. The CDR3 has 16 residues. The V segment lost 4 bases and the J segment 7 bases; nucleotides outside the gene matches: 11. Per the germline V gene, CDR1 is MNHEY and CDR2 is SVGAGI.

The V gene is TRBV10-3, the J gene TRBJ1-3; a weak D match, TRBD1 (5 bases). With 6 bases removed from V and 0 bases from J, the gap between germline ends came to 9 bases. CDR3 length equals 14 residues. Germline V CDR1 and CDR2: ENHRY, SYGVKD. CDR3 amino acids: CAIRVDSSGNTIYF. CDR3 DNA: TGTGCCATCAGGGTTGACAGCTCTGGAAACACCATATATTTT.

The chain employs TRBV19 and TRBJ1-1, with TRBD1 as a possible D gene (5 bases). CDR1 LNHDA and CDR2 SQIVND come from the germline V gene (reference sequence). Deletions cut 9 bases from V and 7 bases from J, with 9 bases between. This CDR3 contains 10 residues. In nucleotides, the CDR3 is TGTGCCAGCGGGGGATTTGAAGCTTTCTTT. This sequence encodes CASGGFEAFF.

The genes are TRBV5-4 and TRBJ2-5; 8 bases fit TRBD1. V shed 3 bases and J 5 bases; nucleotides not matched to a gene: 6. The CDR3 has 14 residues. CDR1 is SGHNT and CDR2 is YYREEE in the germline V gene (reference sequence). The CDR3 here is CASSSGGGFETQYF. The CDR3 DNA sequence: TGTGCCAGCAGCTCAGGGGGCGGGTTTGAGACCCAGTACTTC.

The CDR3 DNA sequence: TGCGCCAGCAGCCACCCGTTAACGGATGAGCAGTTCTTC. It codes for CASSHPLTDEQFF. The chain couples TRBV4-3 to TRBJ2-1; no clear D gene. This CDR3 contains 13 residues. The germline V and J ends were trimmed by 3 bases and 8 bases, with 11 bases remaining between them. Germline V lookup: CDR1 LGHNA, CDR2 YSLEER.

This clone was detected only once. This chain links TRBV9 with TRBJ2-7; 11 bases line up with TRBD2. V gave up 0 bases and J gave up 3 bases; unmatched junction bases: 8. Per the germline V gene, CDR1 is SGDLS and CDR2 is YYNGEE. The CDR3 runs 17 residues. This CDR3 is CASSVGRGLAAYYEQYF. Written as DNA, the CDR3 is TGTGCCAGCAGCGTAGGGCGGGGACTAGCGGCCTACTACGAGCAGTACTTC.

The chain joins TRBV5-6 to TRBJ2-7; perhaps TRBD1 as D (5 bases). Trimming removed 2 bases at V and 3 bases at J, with 6 bases between. The CDR3 consists of 12 residues. Germline-derived CDR1 and CDR2 are SGHDT and YYEEEE. This CDR3 reads CASSFDSYEQYF. The DNA of the CDR3 is TGTGCCAGCAGCTTCGACAGCTACGAGCAGTACTTC. The whole variable domain, filled in from reference TRBV5-6 and TRBJ2-7, reads DAGVTQSPTHLIKTRGQQVTLRCSPKSGHDTVSWYQQALGQGPQFIFQYYEEEERQRGNFPDRFSGHQFPNYSSELNVNALLLGDSALYLCASSFDSYEQYFGPGTRLTVT.

The chain couples TRBV6-5 to TRBJ2-2; the D gene is possibly TRBD1 (6 bases). Germline CDR1 is MNHEY and CDR2 is SVGAGI. Trimming cost V 7 bases and J 5 bases, with 8 bases left between them. The CDR3 is made up of 12 amino acids. CDR3 DNA sequence: TGTGCCAGCACCAGGGGAACCGGGGAGCTGTTTTTT. The encoded protein is CASTRGTGELFF.

V gene TRBV18 combines with J gene TRBJ1-1; 7 positions agree with TRBD1. Germline V gives CDR1 KGHSH, CDR2 LQKENI. Trimming took 3 bases from V and 1 from J; bases not matched to a gene: 8. The length of the CDR3 is 16 residues. This CDR3 reads CASSPPRGQQNTEAFF. DNA of the CDR3: TGTGCCAGCTCACCCCCTCGGGGACAGCAGAACACTGAAGCTTTCTTT.

The J gene is TRBJ2-7, the V gene TRBV27; the D is unclear. The length of the CDR3 is 13 residues. V was trimmed by 2 bases and J by 4 bases, leaving 9 bases between them. Germline V gives CDR1 MNHEY, CDR2 SMNVEV (reference sequence). In nucleotides, the CDR3 is TGTGCCAGCAGTTTAACTACCTCTTACGAGCAGTACTTC. Encoded protein: CASSLTTSYEQYF.